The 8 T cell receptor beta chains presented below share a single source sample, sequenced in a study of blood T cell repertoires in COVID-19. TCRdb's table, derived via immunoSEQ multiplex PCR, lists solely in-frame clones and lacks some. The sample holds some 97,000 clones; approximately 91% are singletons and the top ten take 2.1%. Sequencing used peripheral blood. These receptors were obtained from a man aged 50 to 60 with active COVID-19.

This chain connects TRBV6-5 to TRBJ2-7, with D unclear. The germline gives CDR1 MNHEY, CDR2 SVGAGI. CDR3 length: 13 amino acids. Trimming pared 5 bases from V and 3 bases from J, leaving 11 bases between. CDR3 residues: CASSTSGFYEQYF. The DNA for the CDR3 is TGTGCCAGCAGTACCTCGGGTTTCTACGAGCAGTACTTC.

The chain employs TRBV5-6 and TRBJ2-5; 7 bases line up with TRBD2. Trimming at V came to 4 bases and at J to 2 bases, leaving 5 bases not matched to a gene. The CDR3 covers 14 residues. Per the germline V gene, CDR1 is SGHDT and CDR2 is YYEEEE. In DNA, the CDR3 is TGTGCCAGCAGCCTCCGACTAGCTCAAGAGACCCAGTACTTC. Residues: CASSLRLAQETQYF.

CDR3 bases: TGTGCCAGCAGTTACCCCCCAGGGGGCGGGGGTGGCTACACCTTC. Protein product: CASSYPPGGGGGYTF. This chain joins TRBV6-5 and TRBJ1-2; TRBD1 matches at 8 bases. Germline CDR1 reads MNHEY; CDR2 reads SVGAGI. The V and J ends lost 2 bases and 7 bases, in that order; junction bases with no gene match: 9. There are 15 residues in the CDR3.

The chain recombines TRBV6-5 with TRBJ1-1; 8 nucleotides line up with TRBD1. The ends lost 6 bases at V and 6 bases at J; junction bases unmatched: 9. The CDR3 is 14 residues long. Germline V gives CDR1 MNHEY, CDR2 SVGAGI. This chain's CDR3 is CASRDPRGLAEAFF. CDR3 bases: TGTGCCAGCAGAGACCCCAGGGGGCTCGCTGAAGCTTTCTTT.

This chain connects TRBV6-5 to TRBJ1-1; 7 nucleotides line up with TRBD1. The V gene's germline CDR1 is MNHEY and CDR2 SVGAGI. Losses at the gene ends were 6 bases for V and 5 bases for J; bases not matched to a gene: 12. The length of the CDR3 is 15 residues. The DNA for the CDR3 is TGTGCCAGCAGGGTACAGGGGTCTCTTGGGACTGAAGCTTTCTTT. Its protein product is CASRVQGSLGTEAFF.

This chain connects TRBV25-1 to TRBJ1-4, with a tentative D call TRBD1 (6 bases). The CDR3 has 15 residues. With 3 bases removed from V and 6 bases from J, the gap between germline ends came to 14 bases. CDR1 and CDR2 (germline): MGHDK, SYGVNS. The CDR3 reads CASSEPGQSDEKLFF. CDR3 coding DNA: TGTGCCAGCAGTGAGCCCGGACAGTCAGATGAAAAACTGTTTTTT.

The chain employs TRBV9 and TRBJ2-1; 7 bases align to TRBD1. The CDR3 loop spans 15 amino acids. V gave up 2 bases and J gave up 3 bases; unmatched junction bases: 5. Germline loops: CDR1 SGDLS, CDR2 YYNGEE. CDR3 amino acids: CASSVLGDSYNEQFF. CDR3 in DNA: TGTGCCAGCAGCGTGCTCGGGGACAGCTACAATGAGCAGTTCTTC.

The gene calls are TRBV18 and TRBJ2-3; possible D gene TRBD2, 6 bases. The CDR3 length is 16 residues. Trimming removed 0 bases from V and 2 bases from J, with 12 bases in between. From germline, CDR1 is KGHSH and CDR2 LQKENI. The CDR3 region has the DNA TGTGCCAGCTCACCACCGGGCGGGATGCTCACAGATACGCAGTATTTT. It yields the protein CASSPPGGMLTDTQYF.